This TCR beta chain was identified in a study of cytomegalovirus exposure and HLA in healthy donors. Study results and caveats: Fewer N-insertions than the approximately 680-donor mean were reportedly shown by an Asian-associated ancestry cluster in a later analysis. The study listed 150 to 200 cytomegalovirus-associated TCR beta chains. Some highly shared sequence variants likely arose as a pipeline artifact.

Germline CDR1 reads SGHTA; CDR2 reads FQGNSA. The CDR3 is 16 amino acids. The PCR was carried out with 60 Vbeta primers and 13 Jbeta primers. Produced via immunoSEQ multiplex PCR; TCRdb's table is partial and in-frame only. Of 95,000 to 150,000 clones listed, around four fifths are singletons. A word on this clone: Its antigen is unidentified.

This TCR was recovered from a woman aged 40 to 49 in good health and CMV-seronegative. The sample taken for sequencing was PBMCs. This chain links TRBV7-2 with TRBJ2-5; D perhaps matches TRBD1 (7 bases). Matching the DNA end better, TRBJ2-7 makes the J call doubtful. The CDR3 bases are TGTGCCAGCAGCTTGGCAGGGGGGTCAAGCTCCTACGAGCAGTACTTC. Translating gives CASSLAGGSSSYEQYF.